This TCR beta chain stems from a study of control samples from healthy donors and cancer patients. The method was immunoSEQ multiplex PCR; TCRdb's version includes in-frame clones alone and lacks a portion of them. The sample holds 70,000 to 95,000 clones, more than 85% seen once. The CDR3 loop spans 20 amino acids. CDR1 is SNHLY and CDR2 is FYNNEI in the germline V gene. Trimming at V came to 4 bases and at J to 0 bases, leaving 14 bases not matched to a gene. The gene calls are TRBV2 and TRBJ1-6; TRBD1 aligns across 8 bases. The clonotype was recovered from a middle-aged woman with lung cancer. Sequences were obtained from PBMCs. The DNA of the CDR3 is TGTGCCAGCAGTGGGGGAACAGGGGGTGAAGGGAGCTCCTATAATTCACCCCTCCACTTT. Protein: CASSGGTGGEGSSYNSPLHF.